This TCR beta chain originates from a study of cytomegalovirus exposure and HLA in healthy donors. Background on the study: Of all 400 or so donors who were genotyped, roughly 81% belonged to the Caucasian-associated ancestry cluster.

Study observations and caveats: Most CMV-associated TCR beta chains were later found to appear HLA-restricted. In a later analysis, V- and J-gene trimming of beta chains associated with a DCLRE1C missense variant, replicated independently. An analysis done earlier found most TCR beta V segments productive about 87% or about 30% of the time.

PCR employed 60 Vbeta and 13 Jbeta primers. Produced via immunoSEQ multiplex PCR; TCRdb's table is partial and in-frame only. The table gives tens of thousands of clones; the top ten clones make up approximately 10% of it. About this clone: Antigen: not known.

Input material: PBMCs. The TCR was taken from a woman between 45 and 65 years old in good health and CMV-seropositive.

The CDR3 loop reads CASSFDMNSPLHF. For the CDR3, the DNA is TGTGCCAGCAGCTTTGACATGAATTCACCCCTCCACTTT. The rearrangement joins TRBV6-5 to TRBJ1-6; D uncertain. Trimming removed 6 bases from V and 7 bases from J, with 10 bases in between. The CDR3 spans 13 residues. Germline lookup yields CDR1 MNHEY and CDR2 SVGAGI.